The subject of this entry is one T cell receptor beta chain. Measured with immunoSEQ multiplex PCR; TCRdb has only the in-frame clones, and not every one. The sample includes about 1.1 million clones, around 82% of them seen just once. This sample was included in a study of shared clonotypes between healthy human individuals. CDR1 and CDR2 (germline): SGHTA, FQGNSA. CDR3 length: 13 amino acids. V was trimmed by 10 bases and J by 0 bases, leaving 12 bases between them. The TCR originated in a man between 18 and 29 years old in good health. Some clones in this sample may be carry-over from other donors' samples. The sequenced sample was memory CD4+ T cells from PBMCs. Stated subset: CD45RA-negative fraction. The chain links TRBV7-2 to TRBJ1-1, with D maybe TRBD1 (6 bases). The CDR3 DNA reads TGTGCCACCTTCAGGGGAATGAACACTGAAGCTTTCTTT. Residues: CATFRGMNTEAFF.